This T cell receptor beta chain is from a study of T-cell reconstitution after alpha-beta-depleted transplantation in children. Trimming took 2 bases from V and 5 from J, leaving 10 bases between them. CDR1 and CDR2 from the germline V gene are MNHEY and SVGEGT. The CDR3 is made up of 13 amino acids. Unique molecular identifiers were used to barcode this TCRbeta library. TCRdb re-analysed the PCR reads in MiXCR, keeping a single row per CDR3 protein. This table has about 400,000 distinct CDR3 sequences, about a fifth appearing once. This clonotype occurred many times. The sequences come from PBMCs from the stem cell graft donor, collected from the stem cell graft. V usage is TRBV6-2 or TRBV6-3 and J usage is TRBJ2-7, with D possibly called TRBD1 or TRBD2 (6 bases each). The source is a human donor who donated a stem cell graft to a child with acute myeloid leukemia. The chain's CDR3 is CASSYRGQDEQYF. In nucleotides, the CDR3 is TGTGCCAGCAGTTACCGGGGGCAGGACGAGCAGTACTTC.